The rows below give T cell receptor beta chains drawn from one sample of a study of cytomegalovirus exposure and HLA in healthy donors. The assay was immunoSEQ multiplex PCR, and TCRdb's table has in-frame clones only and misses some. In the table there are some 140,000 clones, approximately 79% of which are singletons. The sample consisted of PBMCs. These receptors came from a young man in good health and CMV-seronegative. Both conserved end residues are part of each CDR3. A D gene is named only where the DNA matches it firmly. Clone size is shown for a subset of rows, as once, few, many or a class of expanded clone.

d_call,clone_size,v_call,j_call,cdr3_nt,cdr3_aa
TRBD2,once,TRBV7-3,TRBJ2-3,TGTGCCAGCAGCCCCCGTAGCGGGGCAAACACAGATACGCAGTATTTT,CASSPRSGANTDTQYF
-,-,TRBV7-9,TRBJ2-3,TGTGCCAGCAGCTTAACGGGTCCAGATACGCAGTATTTT,CASSLTGPDTQYF
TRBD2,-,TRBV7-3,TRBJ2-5,TGTGCCAGGAAAGCGGGACTGGCTAAAGAGACCCAGTACTTC,CARKAGLAKETQYF
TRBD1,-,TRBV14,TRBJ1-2,TGTGCCAGCAGCCAATCTATCCGGGACAGGGGGAGAAACTATGGCTACACCTTC,CASSQSIRDRGRNYGYTF
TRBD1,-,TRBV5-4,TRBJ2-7,TGTGCCAGCAGCAGTGGACAGGGAAGGGGCGAGCAGTACTTC,CASSSGQGRGEQYF
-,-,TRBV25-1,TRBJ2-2,TGTGCCAGCAGTGAATATACCCTCGGAGGGTCCACCGGGGAGCTGTTTTTT,CASSEYTLGGSTGELFF
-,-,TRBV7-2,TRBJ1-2,TGTGCCAGCAGCCCCTGGGGGCAATATGGCTACACCTTC,CASSPWGQYGYTF
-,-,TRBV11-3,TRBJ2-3,TGTGCCAGCAGCTTATTCCCGGCAGATACGCAGTATTTT,CASSLFPADTQYF
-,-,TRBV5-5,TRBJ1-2,TGTGCCAGCAGCTTATCTTCTGACGTGGCGGGCTATGGCTACACCTTC,CASSLSSDVAGYGYTF
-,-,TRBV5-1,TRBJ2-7,TGCGCCAGCAGCTTGAACGGAGCCGAGCAGTACTTC,CASSLNGAEQYF
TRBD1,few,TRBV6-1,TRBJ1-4,TGTGCCAGCAGTGAGACCGGGACAGTCTATGAAAAACTGTTTTTT,CASSETGTVYEKLFF
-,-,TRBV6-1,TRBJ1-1,TGTGCCAGCAGTGAAGTCTTAACTGAAGCTTTCTTT,CASSEVLTEAFF
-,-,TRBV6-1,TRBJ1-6,TGTGCCAGCAGTGAACTGCGCAATTCACCCCTCCACTTT,CASSELRNSPLHF
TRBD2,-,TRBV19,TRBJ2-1,TGTGCCAGTAGTATCTCCTTGGGCGGGGGACCCTCACCTACGTTCTTC,CASSISLGGGPSPTFF
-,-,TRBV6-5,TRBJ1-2,TGTGCCAGCAGTCCCTCACAAGGGGGATATGGCTACACCTTC,CASSPSQGGYGYTF
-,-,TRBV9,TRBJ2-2,TGTGCCAGCAGCGTAGGAGGGAAGGGGAACACCGGGGAGCTGTTTTTT,CASSVGGKGNTGELFF
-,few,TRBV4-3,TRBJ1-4,TGCGCCAGCAGCCAGGCCACCGAAAAACTGTTTTTT,CASSQATEKLFF
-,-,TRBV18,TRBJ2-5,TGTGCCAGCTTACCCACAGGGTCCCGAGAGACCCAGTACTTC,CASLPTGSRETQYF
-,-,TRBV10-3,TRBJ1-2,TGTGCCATCAGTGAGTCGCCAGGGCCAAGCTATGGCTACACCTTC,CAISESPGPSYGYTF
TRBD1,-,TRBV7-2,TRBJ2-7,TGTGCCAGCAGCCCAGAGGGCCAGGGGACAGGGGAGCAGTACTTC,CASSPEGQGTGEQYF
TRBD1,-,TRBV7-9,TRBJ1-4,TGTGCCAGCTCGGGACAGAAGGGGAAACTGTTTTTT,CASSGQKGKLFF
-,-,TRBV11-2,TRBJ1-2,TGTGCCAGCAGCCCGACGAGGGATACGAACTATGGCTACACCTTC,CASSPTRDTNYGYTF
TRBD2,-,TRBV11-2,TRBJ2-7,TGTGCCAGCAGCTCAGTTGACGGGGGGGAAAGATACGAGCAGTACTTC,CASSSVDGGERYEQYF
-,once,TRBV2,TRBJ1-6,TGTGCCAGCGGGACACTTGGTAATTCACCCCTCCACTTT,CASGTLGNSPLHF
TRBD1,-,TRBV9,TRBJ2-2,TGTGCCAGCAGCCCCCGAGGGGGGACAGGGGGAACCGGGGAGCTGTTTTTT,CASSPRGGTGGTGELFF
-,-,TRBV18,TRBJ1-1,TGTGCCAGCTCACCACCGATCAGGGTCACTGAAGCTTTCTTT,CASSPPIRVTEAFF
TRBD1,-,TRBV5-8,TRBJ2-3,TGTGCCAGCAGCCCGACAGGGGTGGGCCCCACAGATACGCAGTATTTT,CASSPTGVGPTDTQYF
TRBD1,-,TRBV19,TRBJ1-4,TGTGCCAGTAGTATAGGGACAGGCTTTAATGAAAAACTGTTTTTT,CASSIGTGFNEKLFF
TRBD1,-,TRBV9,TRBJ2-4,TGTGCCAGCAGCGGAGGGACAGGGGAAAACATTCAGTACTTC,CASSGGTGENIQYF
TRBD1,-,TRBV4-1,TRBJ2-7,TGCGCCAGCAGCCAGCCCCCAGGACAGGGGTCGGGAGAGCAGTACTTC,CASSQPPGQGSGEQYF
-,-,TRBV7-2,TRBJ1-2,TGTGCCAGCAGCTTAATGGGGACAACTTCATACACCTTC,CASSLMGTTSYTF
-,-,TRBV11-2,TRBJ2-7,TGTGCCAGCAGCACTTACTACGAGCAGTACTTC,CASSTYYEQYF
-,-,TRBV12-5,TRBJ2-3,TGTGCTAGTGGTTTGTGGCGGAACCCAGGGACAGATACGCAGTATTTT,CASGLWRNPGTDTQYF
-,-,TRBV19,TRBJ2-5,TGTGCCAGTAGCAGAGGACAGACCCGTCCAGAGACCCAGTACTTC,CASSRGQTRPETQYF
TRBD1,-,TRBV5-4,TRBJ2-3,TGTGCCAGCAGCCCCGGACAGGGGAACACAGATACGCAGTATTTT,CASSPGQGNTDTQYF
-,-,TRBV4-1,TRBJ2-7,TGCGCCAGCAGCCAAGATTTGGCAGGGACCTACGAGCAGTACTTC,CASSQDLAGTYEQYF
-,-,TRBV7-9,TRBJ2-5,TGTGCCAGCAGCTCCCCTGGGCCGGAGACCCAGTACTTC,CASSSPGPETQYF
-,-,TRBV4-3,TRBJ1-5,TGCGCCAGCAGCCAAGATTTCCCAGGGCTGGGCAATCAGCCCCAGCATTTT,CASSQDFPGLGNQPQHF
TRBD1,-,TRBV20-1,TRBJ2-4,TGCAGTGCTAGACCACCCTGGGACAGGGGTTTC,CSARPPWDRGF
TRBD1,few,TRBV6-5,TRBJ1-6,TGTGCCAGCACCAAGGGACAGGGTGGCTCACCCCTCCACTTT,CASTKGQGGSPLHF
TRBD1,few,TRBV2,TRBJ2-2,TGTGCCAGCAACAGGGGCACCGGGGAGCTGTTTTTT,CASNRGTGELFF
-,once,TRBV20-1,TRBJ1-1,TGCAGTGCTAACAGGTTGGGAGAAGCTTTCTTT,CSANRLGEAFF
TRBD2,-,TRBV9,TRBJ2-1,TGTGCCAGCAGCGTTAGCGGGGGGGCCTTGAGTGAGCAGTTCTTC,CASSVSGGALSEQFF
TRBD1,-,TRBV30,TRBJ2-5,TGTGCCTGGAGTGTAGTCGGGACAGTTCAAGAGACCCAGTACTTC,CAWSVVGTVQETQYF
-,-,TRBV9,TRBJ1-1,TGTGCCAGCAGCGTAGGGGGACAAGTCACTGAAGCTTTCTTT,CASSVGGQVTEAFF
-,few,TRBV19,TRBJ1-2,TGTGCCAGTAGTCTCCTGGACATCTATGGCTACACCTTC,CASSLLDIYGYTF